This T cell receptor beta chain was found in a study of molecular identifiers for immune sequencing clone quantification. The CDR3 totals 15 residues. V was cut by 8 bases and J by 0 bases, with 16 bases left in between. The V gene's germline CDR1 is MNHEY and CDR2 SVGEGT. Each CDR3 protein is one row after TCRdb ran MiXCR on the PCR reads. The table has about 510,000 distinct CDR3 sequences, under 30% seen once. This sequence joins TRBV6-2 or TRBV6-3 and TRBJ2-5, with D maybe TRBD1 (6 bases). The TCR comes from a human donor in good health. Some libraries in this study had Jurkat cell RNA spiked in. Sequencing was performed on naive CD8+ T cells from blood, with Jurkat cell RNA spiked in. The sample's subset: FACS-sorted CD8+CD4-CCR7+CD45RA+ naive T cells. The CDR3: CASYKNREYQETQYF. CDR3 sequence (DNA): TGTGCCAGCTACAAGAACAGGGAATACCAAGAGACCCAGTACTTC.